The entry below describes one T cell receptor beta chain. The data were obtained in a study of blood T cell repertoires in COVID-19. Looking at the study overall: Researchers got acute and convalescent COVID-19 samples from the United States, Italy and Spain. In each case, the material was cDNA or gDNA derived from T cells, B-cell-depleted T cells, or PBMCs.

V lost 1 base and J 8 bases, leaving 11 bases between the germline ends. There are 14 residues in the CDR3. CDR1 is MNHNS, CDR2 SASEGT, per germline. In the original processing: Nucleated cell number was recorded as an estimate derived from reference gene primer amplification. Measured with immunoSEQ multiplex PCR; TCRdb has only the in-frame clones, and not every one. The V and J calls and clone size are taken from that table; D and trimming were inferred from the DNA. This table holds 150,000 to 200,000 clones, approximately 87% found once. Seattle-derived patients entered the study during active infection and were followed longitudinally.

V is TRBV6-1 and J is TRBJ1-4; D gene uncertain. Sequencing used peripheral blood. The TCR comes from a woman aged 70-85 years with COVID-19, enrolled during active disease. CDR3 nucleotides: TGTGCCAGCAGTGAAGGGCGGAGAGGCGAAAAACTGTTTTTT. Residues: CASSEGRRGEKLFF.